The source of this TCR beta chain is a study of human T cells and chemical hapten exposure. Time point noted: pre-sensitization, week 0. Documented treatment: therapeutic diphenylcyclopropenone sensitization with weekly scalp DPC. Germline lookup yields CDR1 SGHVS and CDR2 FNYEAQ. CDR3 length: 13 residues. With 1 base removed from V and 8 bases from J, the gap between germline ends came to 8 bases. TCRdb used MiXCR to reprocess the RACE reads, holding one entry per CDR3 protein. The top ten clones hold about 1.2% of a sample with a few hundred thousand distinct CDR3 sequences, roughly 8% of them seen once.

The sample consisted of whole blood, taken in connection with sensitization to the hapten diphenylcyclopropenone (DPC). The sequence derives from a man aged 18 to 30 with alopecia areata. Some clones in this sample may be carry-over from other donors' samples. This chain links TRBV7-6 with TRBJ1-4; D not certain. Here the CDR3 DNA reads TGTGCCAGCAGCTTAGACAGAGAGGAAAAACTGTTTTTT. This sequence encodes CASSLDREEKLFF.